Following are 15 T cell receptor beta chains from one sample sequenced in a study of cytomegalovirus exposure and HLA in healthy donors (dated by TCRdb to 2017 to 2019). Libraries were built with the immunoSEQ multiplex PCR assay. In its TCRdb copy, this immuneACCESS table keeps in-frame sequences only and misses some clones. Where compared with another copy, unresolved V genes explain less than half of these, and the others have no known cause. The sample table records under 300,000 clones; 70% to 90% of these occur just once. The ten top clones hold 1% to 1.5% of the sample. What was sequenced was PBMCs. All receptors come from a woman in her thirties in good health and CMV-seropositive.

The chain employs TRBV10-1 and TRBJ2-7; the match to TRBD2 covers 13 bases. This CDR3 region has 13 residues. J was trimmed by 5 bases and V by 6 bases; bases with no gene match: 1. In germline, CDR1 is WNHNN, CDR2 SYGVQD (reference sequence). The CDR3 loop reads CASSGLAGDEQYF. The CDR3 coding sequence is TGCGCCAGCAGCGGACTAGCGGGAGACGAGCAGTACTTC.

The chain has TRBV10-3 and TRBJ1-2; tentatively, D is TRBD1 (6 bases). V dropped 0 bases and J dropped 6 bases, with 17 bases sitting between them. The CDR3 contains 16 residues. Germline loops: CDR1 ENHRY, CDR2 SYGVKD. In DNA form, the CDR3 reads TGTGCCATCAGTGAGTCGAATAAGGGGCAGGGGAATGGCTACACCTTC. This encodes CAISESNKGQGNGYTF.

The rearrangement links TRBV9 to TRBJ2-7; 8 bases are a match to TRBD2. This CDR3 contains 15 residues. Germline V lookup: CDR1 SGDLS, CDR2 YYNGEE. The ends lost 0 bases at V and 2 bases at J; junction bases unmatched: 4. The CDR3 reads CASSVDGLAPYEQYF. The CDR3 DNA follows: TGTGCCAGCAGCGTAGATGGACTAGCCCCCTACGAGCAGTACTTC.

The chain combines TRBV29-1 with TRBJ2-1; a possible D gene is TRBD2 (5 bases). This CDR3 spans 13 amino acids. Germline lookup yields CDR1 SQVTM and CDR2 ANQGSEA. With 5 bases removed from V and 6 bases from J, the gap between germline ends came to 14 bases. CDR3 in DNA: TGCAGCGTTAGGGCTAGCAGTACCAATGAGCAGTTCTTC. Protein: CSVRASSTNEQFF.

The chain is built from TRBV28 and TRBJ1-1; D is undetermined. CDR1 and CDR2 from the germline V gene are MDHEN and SYDVKM. CDR3 length: 18 residues. V was clipped by 1 base and J by 0 bases, with 18 bases between them. This chain's CDR3 is CASSLLTFVRSMNTEAFF. The CDR3 nucleotides are TGTGCCAGCAGTTTATTAACGTTTGTCAGATCCATGAACACTGAAGCTTTCTTT.

The chain carries TRBV29-1 and TRBJ1-2; tentatively, D is TRBD1 (5 bases). The ends were cut back, 5 bases at V and 4 bases at J, with 14 bases in the middle. From germline, CDR1 is SQVTM and CDR2 ANQGSEA. The CDR3 is 13 amino acids. This CDR3 is CSVLRQGGYGYTF. DNA of the CDR3: TGCAGCGTTCTTCGGCAGGGTGGCTATGGCTACACCTTC.

In its sample, this clone was seen a few times. The chain employs TRBV30 and TRBJ1-5; 7 nucleotides agree with TRBD1. The ends lost 0 bases at V and 4 bases at J; junction bases unmatched: 3. Germline CDR1 is GTSNPN and CDR2 is SVGIG (reference sequence). The CDR3 runs 14 residues. The CDR3 DNA follows: TGTGCCTGGAGTGTGGGACAGCGGAATCAGCCCCAGCATTTT. Translation gives CAWSVGQRNQPQHF.

This clone has a handful of counts. The chain is built from TRBV5-1 and TRBJ2-5; TRBD2 might be the D (6 bases). This CDR3 contains 14 residues. CDR1 is SGHRS and CDR2 is YFSETQ in the germline V gene. The V end lost 3 bases, the J end lost 2 bases, and 11 bases lay between the germline ends. The CDR3 DNA is TGCGCCAGCAGCTGGACGGGACTTCAAGAGACCCAGTACTTC. Protein: CASSWTGLQETQYF.

V is TRBV10-3 and J is TRBJ1-2, with 10 nucleotides matching TRBD1. The CDR3 length is 16 residues. Looked up from germline, CDR1 is ENHRY and CDR2 is SYGVKD. V was pared by 0 bases and J by 5 bases, with 6 bases of the junction left unmatched. Here the CDR3 DNA reads TGTGCCATCAGTGAGTCGGAAGGACAGGGGGAATATGGCTACACCTTC. As protein: CAISESEGQGEYGYTF.

The chain joins TRBV7-2 to TRBJ2-6; 7 bases map to TRBD1. CDR3 size: 17 residues. V lost 1 base to trimming and J lost 1 base; unmatched junction nucleotides: 4. Germline values: CDR1 SGHTA, CDR2 FQGNSA. CDR3 sequence: CASSLVGGGSGANVLTF. The CDR3 nucleotides read TGTGCCAGCAGCTTAGTAGGGGGCGGGTCTGGGGCCAACGTCCTGACTTTC.

This clone came up once. The V gene is TRBV2, the J gene TRBJ1-2; 7 nucleotides agree with TRBD1. J was trimmed by 4 bases and V by 3 bases; bases with no gene match: 5. The length of the CDR3 is 14 residues. Germline V lookup: CDR1 SNHLY, CDR2 FYNNEI. Here the CDR3 reads CASSERGTAYGYTF. The CDR3 region has the DNA TGTGCCAGCAGTGAGAGGGGGACAGCCTATGGCTACACCTTC.

The chain joins TRBV28 to TRBJ2-3; 13 bases are shared with TRBD2. The CDR3 extends over 18 amino acids. J lost 2 bases, V lost 7 bases, and 12 bases had no gene match. Germline V gene lookup returns CDR1 MDHEN and CDR2 SYDVKM. The CDR3 DNA is TGTGCCAGCACCCCACTACTCGGGACTAGCGGGACCACAGATACGCAGTATTTT. The encoded protein is CASTPLLGTSGTTDTQYF.

This clone was observed a single time. This chain links TRBV5-1 with TRBJ2-7; 7 bases agree with TRBD2. Germline CDR1 and CDR2: SGHRS and YFSETQ. CDR3 length: 15 residues. The J segment lost 3 bases and the V segment lost 0 bases, leaving 6 bases of the junction unmatched. The CDR3 region has the DNA TGCGCCAGCAGCTTGGTGGCCAGCGGGGTCTACGAGCAGTACTTC. Translation gives CASSLVASGVYEQYF. Using reference TRBV5-1 and TRBJ2-7 for the parts outside the CDR3, the full variable domain is KAGVTQTPRYLIKTRGQQVTLSCSPISGHRSVSWYQQTPGQGLQFLFEYFSETQRNKGNFPGRFSGRQFSNSRSEMNVSTLELGDSALYLCASSLVASGVYEQYFGPGTRLTVT.

The table lists this clone with many counts. The chain combines TRBV10-1 with TRBJ2-2; D ambiguous. V lost 7 bases and J 5 bases, leaving 8 bases between the germline ends. This CDR3 contains 12 residues. Germline V gene lookup returns CDR1 WNHNN and CDR2 SYGVQD (reference sequence). CDR3 amino acids: CASMGPTGELFF. The CDR3 bases are TGCGCCAGCATGGGCCCGACCGGGGAGCTGTTTTTT.

This clone has a single count. The chain joins TRBV28 to TRBJ1-5; D is unclear. Trimming removed 11 bases from V and 0 bases from J, with 11 bases in between. The germline V gene encodes CDR1 MDHEN and CDR2 SYDVKM. This CDR3 is built from 13 residues. The CDR3 DNA reads as TGTGCCGCGTCACAGCCTAGCAATCAGCCCCAGCATTTT. Protein: CAASQPSNQPQHF.